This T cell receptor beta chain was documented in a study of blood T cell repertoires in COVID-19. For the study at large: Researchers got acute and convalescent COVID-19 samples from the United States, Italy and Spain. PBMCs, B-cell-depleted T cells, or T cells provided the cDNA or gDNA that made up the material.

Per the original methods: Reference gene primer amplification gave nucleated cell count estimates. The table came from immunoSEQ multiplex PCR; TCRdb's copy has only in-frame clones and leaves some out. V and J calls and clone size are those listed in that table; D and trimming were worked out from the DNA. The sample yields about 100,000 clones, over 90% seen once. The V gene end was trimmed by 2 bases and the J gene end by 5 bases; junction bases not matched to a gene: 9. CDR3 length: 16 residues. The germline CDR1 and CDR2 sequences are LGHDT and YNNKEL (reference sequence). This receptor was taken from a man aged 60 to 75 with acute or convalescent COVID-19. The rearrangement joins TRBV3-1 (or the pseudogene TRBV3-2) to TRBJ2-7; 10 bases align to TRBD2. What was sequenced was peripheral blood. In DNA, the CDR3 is TGTGCCAGCAGCCAAAGTCCGGGTAGCGGGAGGCACGAGCAGTACTTC. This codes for CASSQSPGSGRHEQYF.